This TCR beta chain derives from a study of shared clonotypes between healthy human individuals. This was a deep-level run. Each subset's genomic DNA was shared equally among a number of immunoSEQ plates. Produced via immunoSEQ multiplex PCR; TCRdb's table is partial and in-frame only. The table records approximately 470,000 clones, around 80% of them present only once. Adults of Caucasian background living in Nashville, Tennessee made up all donors. Germline lookup yields CDR1 SGHRS and CDR2 YFSETQ. V lost 5 bases, J lost 0 bases, and 9 bases lay in between. The CDR3 totals 14 residues. Sequencing was done on a sample of PBMCs. The clonotype was recovered from a woman in her forties in good health. Some clones in this sample may be carry-over from other donors' samples. The rearrangement joins TRBV5-1 to TRBJ2-1; D is undetermined. In DNA, the CDR3 is TGCGCCAGCAGTTACGTGAGCTCCTACAATGAGCAGTTCTTC. Translated, it gives CASSYVSSYNEQFF.